A selection of T cell receptor beta chains follows, all from one sample in a study of CD4 T cells in relation to SARS-CoV-2 and coronaviruses. No antigen has been identified for these receptors. Assay: immunoSEQ multiplex PCR; the TCRdb copy retains only in-frame clones and omits some. The sample consists of about 21,000 clones, about 80% of them appearing once. Sequenced sample: CD4+ T cells from PBMCs, cultured in vitro. Source of these receptors: a human donor in good health. Both conserved end residues are part of each CDR3. The D gene is left open where the match is weak. Some rows have no size entry. The others give once, few or many, or a class for an expanded clone.

TRBV28	TRBD1	TRBJ1-4	-	TGTGCCAGCACCCGGACAGGGGGCGATGAAAAACTGTTTTTT	CASTRTGGDEKLFF
TRBV7-8	TRBD2	TRBJ2-7	-	TGTGCCAGCAGCTTAGAGCCTCCGGGACTAGCGATTACCTACGAGCAGTACTTC	CASSLEPPGLAITYEQYF
TRBV24-1	TRBD2	TRBJ2-1	-	TGTGCCACCAGTGACCCAACCACTAGCGGGGGGTACAATGAGCAGTTCTTC	CATSDPTTSGGYNEQFF
TRBV6-1	TRBD2	TRBJ2-3	-	TGTGCCAGCAGTGAAGAGCTTTACGGACCGGGGGGTAATGCAGATACGCAGTATTTT	CASSEELYGPGGNADTQYF
TRBV5-1	-	TRBJ1-1	once	TGCGCCAGCAGCTTTGACAGAAACACTGAAGCTTTCTTT	CASSFDRNTEAFF
TRBV4-1	-	TRBJ1-5	-	TGCGCCAGCAGCCAAGTAGTCGGGACGGCCTATAGCAATCAGCCCCAGCATTTT	CASSQVVGTAYSNQPQHF
TRBV27	-	TRBJ2-7	-	TGTGCCAGCAGTTTAGGGGGGACTTTATACGAGCAGTACTTC	CASSLGGTLYEQYF
TRBV7-7	-	TRBJ2-7	-	TGTGCCAGCAGCCAGCAAGGGGGAAGGGGTCTCTACGAGCAGTACTTC	CASSQQGGRGLYEQYF
TRBV2	-	TRBJ1-4	-	TGTGCCAGCAGGCCACTGGCAACTAATGAAAAACTGTTTTTT	CASRPLATNEKLFF
TRBV28	TRBD1	TRBJ1-4	-	TGTGCCAGCAGTTTAGTGACAGGGGATAATGAAAAACTGTTTTTT	CASSLVTGDNEKLFF
TRBV5-6	-	TRBJ2-5	few	TGTGCCAGCAGCTTGAGAGGGGGAGCAGGAGAAGAGACCCAGTACTTC	CASSLRGGAGEETQYF
TRBV3-1/TRBV3-2	-	TRBJ1-2	-	TGTGCCAGCAGCCTCCCCGGGGGGGAAAACGGCTACACCTTC	CASSLPGGENGYTF
TRBV11-2	-	TRBJ1-4	-	TGTGCCAGCAGCTCGACCGACGGTGAAAAACTGTTTTTT	CASSSTDGEKLFF
TRBV10-3	TRBD1	TRBJ1-3	once	TGTGCCAGCAGGGGGGCTGGAAACACCATATATTTT	CASRGAGNTIYF
TRBV5-1	-	TRBJ2-1	-	TGCGCCAGCAGCTTGGTTGGGGAGAGCTCCTACAATGAGCAGTTCTTC	CASSLVGESSYNEQFF
TRBV18	-	TRBJ1-1	-	TGTGCCAGCTCACCAAACACCGGGACGGTGAACACTGAAGCTTTCTTT	CASSPNTGTVNTEAFF